This T cell receptor beta chain stems from a study of T cell responses to AZD1222 COVID-19 vaccine. Study summary: Investigators merged groups given second doses at roughly 4 or roughly 12 weeks. Study conclusions and caveats: Sampling captured repertoires only after the peak T cell response. Dominant at 160-218 and 743-854, vaccine-associated CD4 TCRs also spanned spike. White British donors predominated, females outnumbered males, and clonal diversity was possibly underestimated.

Assay used: immunoSEQ multiplex PCR; TCRdb lists only in-frame clones, some missing. This table holds under 130,000 clones, 70% to 90% found once. Regarding this clone: Its antigen is not identified.

This clonotype was obtained from an adult in good health. The sample was peripheral blood, taken on day 0 of AZD1222 vaccination.

CDR3 DNA sequence: TGCGCCAGCAGCCAAGGCCCCCGGGGAGGCGGGGAGCTGTTTTTT. Translated: CASSQGPRGGGELFF. The rearrangement links TRBV4-1 to TRBJ2-2, with a weak D call TRBD2 (6 bases). V was shortened by 1 base and J by 7 bases, with 13 bases between the two germline ends. Germline V gives CDR1 MGHRA, CDR2 YSYEKL. The CDR3 runs 15 residues.